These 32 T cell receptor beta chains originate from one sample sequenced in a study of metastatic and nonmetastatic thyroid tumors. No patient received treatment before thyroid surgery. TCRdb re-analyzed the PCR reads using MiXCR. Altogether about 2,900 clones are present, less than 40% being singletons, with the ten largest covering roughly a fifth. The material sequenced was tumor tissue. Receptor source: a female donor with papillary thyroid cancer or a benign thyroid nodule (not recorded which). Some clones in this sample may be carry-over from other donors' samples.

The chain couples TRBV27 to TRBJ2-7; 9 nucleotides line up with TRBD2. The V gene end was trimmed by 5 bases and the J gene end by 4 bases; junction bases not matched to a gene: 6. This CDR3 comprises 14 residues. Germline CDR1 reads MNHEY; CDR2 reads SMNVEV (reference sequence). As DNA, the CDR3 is TGTGCCAGCAGTAATGGACTAGCGCCTTACGAGCAGTACTTC. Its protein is CASSNGLAPYEQYF.

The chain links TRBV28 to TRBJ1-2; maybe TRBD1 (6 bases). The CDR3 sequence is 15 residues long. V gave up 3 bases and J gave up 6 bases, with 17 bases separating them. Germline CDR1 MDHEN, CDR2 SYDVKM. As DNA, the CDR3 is TGTGCCAGCAGTTTGGGGGGGCAAACCGAAGATGGCTACACCTTC. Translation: CASSLGGQTEDGYTF.

As DNA, the CDR3 is TGTGCCAGTAGTAGACAGGGGGCTGTTTACAATGAGCAGTTCTTC. Translated, it gives CASSRQGAVYNEQFF. The chain joins TRBV19 to TRBJ2-1, with 10 bases that match TRBD1. Losses at the gene ends were 4 bases for V and 4 bases for J; bases not matched to a gene: 4. This CDR3 has 15 amino acids. CDR1 LNHDA and CDR2 SQIVND come from the germline V gene (reference sequence).

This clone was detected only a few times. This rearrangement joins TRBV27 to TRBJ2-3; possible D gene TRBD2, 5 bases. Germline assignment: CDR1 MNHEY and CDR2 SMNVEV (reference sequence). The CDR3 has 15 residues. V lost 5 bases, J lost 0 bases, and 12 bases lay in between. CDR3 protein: CASSGGGSSTDTQYF. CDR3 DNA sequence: TGTGCCAGCAGTGGAGGCGGATCTAGCACAGATACGCAGTATTTT.

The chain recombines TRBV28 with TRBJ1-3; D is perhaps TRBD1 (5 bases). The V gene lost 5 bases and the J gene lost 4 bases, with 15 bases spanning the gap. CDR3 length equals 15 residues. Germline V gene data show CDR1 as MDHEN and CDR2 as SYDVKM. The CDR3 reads CASSMYRIGGNTIYF. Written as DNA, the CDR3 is TGTGCCAGCAGTATGTACAGGATTGGGGGAAACACCATATATTTT.

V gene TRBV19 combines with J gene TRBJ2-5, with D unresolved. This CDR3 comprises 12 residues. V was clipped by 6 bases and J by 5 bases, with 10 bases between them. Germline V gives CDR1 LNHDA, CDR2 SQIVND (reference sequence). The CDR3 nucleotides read TGTGCCAGTAGCCAACTGGGGGAGACCCAGTACTTC. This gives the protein CASSQLGETQYF.

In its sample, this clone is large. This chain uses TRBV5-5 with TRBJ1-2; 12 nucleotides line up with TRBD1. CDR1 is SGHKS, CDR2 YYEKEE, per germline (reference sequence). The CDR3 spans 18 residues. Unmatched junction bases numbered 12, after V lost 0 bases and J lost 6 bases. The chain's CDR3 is CASSLGVSPGQGADGYTF. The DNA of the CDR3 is TGTGCCAGCAGCTTGGGGGTGTCGCCGGGACAGGGGGCTGATGGCTACACCTTC.

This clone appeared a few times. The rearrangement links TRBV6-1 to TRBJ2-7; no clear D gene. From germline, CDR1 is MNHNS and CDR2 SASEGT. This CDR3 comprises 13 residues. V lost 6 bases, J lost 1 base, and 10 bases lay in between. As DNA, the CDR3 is TGTGCCAGCAGCCCCACACATTCCTACGAGCAGTACTTC. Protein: CASSPTHSYEQYF.

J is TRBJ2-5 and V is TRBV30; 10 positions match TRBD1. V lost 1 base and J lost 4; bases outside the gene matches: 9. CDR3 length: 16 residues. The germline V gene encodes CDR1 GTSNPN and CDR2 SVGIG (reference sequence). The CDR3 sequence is CAWSAYRTGGGETQYF. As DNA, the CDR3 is TGTGCCTGGAGTGCGTACCGGACAGGGGGAGGAGAGACCCAGTACTTC.

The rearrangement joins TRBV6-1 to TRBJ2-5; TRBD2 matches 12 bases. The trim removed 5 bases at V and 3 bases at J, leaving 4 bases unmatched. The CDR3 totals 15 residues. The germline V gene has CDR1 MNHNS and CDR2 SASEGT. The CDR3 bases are TGTGCCAGCAGTCAGACTAGCGGGGGAAAAGAGACCCAGTACTTC. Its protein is CASSQTSGGKETQYF.

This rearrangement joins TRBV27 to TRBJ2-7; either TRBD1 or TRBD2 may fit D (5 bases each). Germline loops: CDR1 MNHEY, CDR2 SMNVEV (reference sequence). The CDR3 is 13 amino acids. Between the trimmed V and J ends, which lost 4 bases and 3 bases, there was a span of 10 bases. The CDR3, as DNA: TGTGCCAGCAGTTGGGGCCGGGGCTACGAGCAGTACTTC. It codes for CASSWGRGYEQYF.

CDR3 sequence (DNA): TGTGCCAGCAGTGAAGCCGCTTTTCTTTCCGGGATCAAGACAAATGAGCAGTTCTTC. This encodes CASSEAAFLSGIKTNEQFF. This sequence joins TRBV2 and TRBJ2-1; a possible D gene is TRBD2 (5 bases). This CDR3 has 19 amino acids. Germline V gene lookup returns CDR1 SNHLY and CDR2 FYNNEI. V was shortened by 0 bases and J by 7 bases, with 25 bases between the two germline ends.

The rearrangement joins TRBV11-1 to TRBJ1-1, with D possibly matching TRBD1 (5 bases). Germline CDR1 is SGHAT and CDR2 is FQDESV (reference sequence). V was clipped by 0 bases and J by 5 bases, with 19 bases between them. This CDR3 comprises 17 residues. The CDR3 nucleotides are TGTGCCAGCAGCTTAGCGGAAGGGACCCTAATAGATACTGAAGCTTTCTTT. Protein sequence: CASSLAEGTLIDTEAFF.

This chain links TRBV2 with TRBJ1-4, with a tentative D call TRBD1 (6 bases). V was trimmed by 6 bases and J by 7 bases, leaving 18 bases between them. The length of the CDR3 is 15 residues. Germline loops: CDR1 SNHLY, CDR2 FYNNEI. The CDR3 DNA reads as TGTGCCAGCAGGAGGGGGGACCTCACGTGTGAAAAACTGTTTTTT. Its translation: CASRRGDLTCEKLFF.

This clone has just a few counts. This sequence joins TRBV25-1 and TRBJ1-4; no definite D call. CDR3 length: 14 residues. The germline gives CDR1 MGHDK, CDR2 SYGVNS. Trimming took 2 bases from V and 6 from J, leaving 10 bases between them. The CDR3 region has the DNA TGTGCCAGCAGTGAACCCCGGGCAGATGAAAAACTGTTTTTT. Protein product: CASSEPRADEKLFF.

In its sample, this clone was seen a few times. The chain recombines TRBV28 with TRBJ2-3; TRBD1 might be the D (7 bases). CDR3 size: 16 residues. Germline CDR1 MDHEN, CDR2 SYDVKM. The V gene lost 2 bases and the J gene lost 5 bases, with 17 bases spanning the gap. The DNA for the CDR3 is TGTGCCAGCAGTTTAAAGGAGGGGGCGGTTAGAGATACGCAGTATTTT. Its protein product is CASSLKEGAVRDTQYF.

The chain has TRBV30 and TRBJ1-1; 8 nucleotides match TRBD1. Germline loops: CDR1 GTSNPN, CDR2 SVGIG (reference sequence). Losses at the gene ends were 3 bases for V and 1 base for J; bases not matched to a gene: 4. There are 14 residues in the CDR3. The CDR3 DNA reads TGTGCCTGGAGGAGGACAGGGAGGAACACTGAAGCTTTCTTT. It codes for CAWRRTGRNTEAFF.

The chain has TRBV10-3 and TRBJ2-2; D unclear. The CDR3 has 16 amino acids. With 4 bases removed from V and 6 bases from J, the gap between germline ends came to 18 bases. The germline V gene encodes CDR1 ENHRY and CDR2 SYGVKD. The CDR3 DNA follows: TGTGCCATCAGTGGCGGAAGTGTGCAAGGACCCGGGGAGCTGTTTTTT. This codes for CAISGGSVQGPGELFF.

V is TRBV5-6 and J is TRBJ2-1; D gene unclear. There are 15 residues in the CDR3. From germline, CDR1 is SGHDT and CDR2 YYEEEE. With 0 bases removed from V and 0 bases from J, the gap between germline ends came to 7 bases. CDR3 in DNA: TGTGCCAGCAGCTTGGGCGGAAGCTCCTACAATGAGCAGTTCTTC. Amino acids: CASSLGGSSYNEQFF. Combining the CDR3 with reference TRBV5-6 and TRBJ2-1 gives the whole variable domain DAGVTQSPTHLIKTRGQQVTLRCSPKSGHDTVSWYQQALGQGPQFIFQYYEEEERQRGNFPDRFSGHQFPNYSSELNVNALLLGDSALYLCASSLGGSSYNEQFFGPGTRLTVL.

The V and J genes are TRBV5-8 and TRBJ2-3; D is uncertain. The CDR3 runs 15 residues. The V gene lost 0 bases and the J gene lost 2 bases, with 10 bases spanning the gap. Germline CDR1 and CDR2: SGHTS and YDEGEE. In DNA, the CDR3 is TGTGCCAGCAGCTTGGGACGTTATCCCACAGATACGCAGTATTTT. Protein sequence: CASSLGRYPTDTQYF.

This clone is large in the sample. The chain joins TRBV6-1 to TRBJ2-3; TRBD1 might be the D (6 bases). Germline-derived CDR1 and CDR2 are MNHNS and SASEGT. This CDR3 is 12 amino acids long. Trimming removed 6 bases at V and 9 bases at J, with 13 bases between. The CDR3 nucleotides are TGTGCCAGCAGCGATACAGGGTCAACGCAGTATTTT. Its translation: CASSDTGSTQYF.

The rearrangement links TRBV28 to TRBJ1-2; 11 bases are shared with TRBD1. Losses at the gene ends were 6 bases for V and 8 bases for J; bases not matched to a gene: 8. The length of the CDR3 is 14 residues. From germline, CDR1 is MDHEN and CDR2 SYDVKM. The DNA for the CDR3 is TGTGCCAGCAGCCGCGATGGGACAGGGGGAGGCTACACCTTC. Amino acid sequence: CASSRDGTGGGYTF.

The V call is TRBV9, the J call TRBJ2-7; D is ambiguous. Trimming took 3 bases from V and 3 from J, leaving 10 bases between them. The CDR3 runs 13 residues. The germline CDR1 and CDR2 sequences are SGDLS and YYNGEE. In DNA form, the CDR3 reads TGTGCCAGCAGCGCCACGTTGGGCTACGAGCAGTACTTC. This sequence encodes CASSATLGYEQYF. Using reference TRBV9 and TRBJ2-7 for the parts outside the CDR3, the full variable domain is DSGVTQTPKHLITATGQRVTLRCSPRSGDLSVYWYQQSLDQGLQFLIQYYNGEERAKGNILERFSAQQFPDLHSELNLSSLELGDSALYFCASSATLGYEQYFGPGTRLTVT.

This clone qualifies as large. CDR3 in amino acids: CTTPGGQPQHF. The CDR3 nucleotides read TGTACGACCCCCGGAGGTCAGCCCCAGCATTTT. The rearrangement links TRBV6-2 or TRBV6-3 to TRBJ1-5; D uncertain. The CDR3 spans 11 residues. Germline loops: CDR1 MNHEY, CDR2 SVGEGT.

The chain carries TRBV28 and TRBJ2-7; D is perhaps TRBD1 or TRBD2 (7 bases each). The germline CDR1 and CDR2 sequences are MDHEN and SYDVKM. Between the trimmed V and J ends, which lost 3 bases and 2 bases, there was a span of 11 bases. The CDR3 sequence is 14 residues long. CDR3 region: CASSLSGGAYEQYF. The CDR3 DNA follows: TGTGCCAGCAGTTTGTCAGGGGGGGCCTACGAGCAGTACTTC.

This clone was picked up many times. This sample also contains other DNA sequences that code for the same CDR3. CDR3 coding DNA: TGTGCCAGCAGCCCTCGGACTAGTGACTACGAGCAGTACTTC. As protein: CASSPRTSDYEQYF. This chain joins TRBV9 and TRBJ2-7; 7 nucleotides match TRBD2. The CDR3 is 14 amino acids. The trim removed 4 bases at V and 3 bases at J, leaving 7 bases unmatched. The germline V gene encodes CDR1 SGDLS and CDR2 YYNGEE. The full variable domain, in which reference TRBV9 and TRBJ2-7 provide the parts outside the CDR3, is DSGVTQTPKHLITATGQRVTLRCSPRSGDLSVYWYQQSLDQGLQFLIQYYNGEERAKGNILERFSAQQFPDLHSELNLSSLELGDSALYFCASSPRTSDYEQYFGPGTRLTVT.

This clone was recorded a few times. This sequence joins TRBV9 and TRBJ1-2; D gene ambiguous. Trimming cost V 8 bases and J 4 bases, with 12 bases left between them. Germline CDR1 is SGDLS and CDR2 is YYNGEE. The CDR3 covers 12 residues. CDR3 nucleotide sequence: TGTGCCAGTTCTCCTGAAATCTATGGCTACACCTTC. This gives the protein CASSPEIYGYTF.

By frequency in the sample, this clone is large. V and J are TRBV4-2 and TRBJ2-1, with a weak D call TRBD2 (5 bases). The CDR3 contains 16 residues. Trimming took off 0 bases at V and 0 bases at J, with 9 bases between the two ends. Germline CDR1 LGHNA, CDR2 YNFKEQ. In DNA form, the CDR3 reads TGTGCCAGCAGCCAAGAAGAGGGAAGCTCCTACAATGAGCAGTTCTTC. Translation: CASSQEEGSSYNEQFF.

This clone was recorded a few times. CDR3 coding DNA: TGTGCCAGCAGCCGCAGGGTGGCTGGGGCCAACGTCCTGACTTTC. As protein: CASSRRVAGANVLTF. The J gene is TRBJ2-6, the V gene TRBV28; a weak D match, TRBD1 (5 bases). This CDR3 spans 15 amino acids. The V and J ends lost 6 bases and 2 bases respectively, with 11 bases between them. The germline gives CDR1 MDHEN, CDR2 SYDVKM. The whole variable domain, filled in from reference TRBV28 and TRBJ2-6, reads DVKVTQSSRYLVKRTGEKVFLECVQDMDHENMFWYRQDPGLGLRLIYFSYDVKMKEKGDIPEGYSVSREKKERFSLILESASTNQTSMYLCASSRRVAGANVLTFGAGSRLTVL.

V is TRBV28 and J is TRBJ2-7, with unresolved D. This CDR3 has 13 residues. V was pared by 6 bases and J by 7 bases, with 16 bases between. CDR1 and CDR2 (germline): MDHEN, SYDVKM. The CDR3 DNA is TGTGCCAGCAGACCTACTCGCCCCGGTGAGCAGTACTTC. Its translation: CASRPTRPGEQYF. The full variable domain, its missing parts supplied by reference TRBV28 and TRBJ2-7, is DVKVTQSSRYLVKRTGEKVFLECVQDMDHENMFWYRQDPGLGLRLIYFSYDVKMKEKGDIPEGYSVSREKKERFSLILESASTNQTSMYLCASRPTRPGEQYFGPGTRLTVT.

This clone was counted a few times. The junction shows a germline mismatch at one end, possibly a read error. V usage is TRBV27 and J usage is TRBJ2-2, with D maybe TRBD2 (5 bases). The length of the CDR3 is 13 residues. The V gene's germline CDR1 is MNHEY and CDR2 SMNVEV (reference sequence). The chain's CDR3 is CASSVDWSGDLFF. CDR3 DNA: TGTGCCAGCAGTGTCGATTGGTCCGGGGATCTGTTTTTT.

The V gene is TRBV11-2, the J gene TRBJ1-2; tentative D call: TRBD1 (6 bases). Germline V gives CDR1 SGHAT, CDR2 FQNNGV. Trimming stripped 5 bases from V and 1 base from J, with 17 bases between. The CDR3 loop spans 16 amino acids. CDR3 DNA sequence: TGTGCCAGCAGCAAGGAGGTGTCAGGGGATAACTATGGCTACACCTTC. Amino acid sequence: CASSKEVSGDNYGYTF.